The next 13 T cell receptor beta chains were all read from a single sample in a study of cytomegalovirus exposure and HLA in healthy donors. Clones were read by immunoSEQ multiplex PCR, and TCRdb kept only the in-frame ones, dropping some. The table lists 150,000 to 200,000 clones, 80% to 85% of them singletons. The sequencing input was PBMCs. These receptors were collected from a woman under 30 in good health and CMV-seropositive.

The V and J genes are TRBV6-4 and TRBJ1-2; the match to TRBD1 covers 10 bases. Germline V gene lookup returns CDR1 MRHNA and CDR2 SNTAGT. The CDR3 sequence is 15 residues long. Trimming took 7 bases from V and 4 from J; bases not matched to a gene: 9. The CDR3 here is CASTVRQGAIYGYTF. The CDR3 region has the DNA TGTGCCAGCACCGTTCGACAGGGGGCGATCTATGGCTACACCTTC.

As concerns this clone: The junction departs from germline at one end; a sequencing error may be responsible. This chain connects TRBV6-6 to TRBJ2-6; D is uncertain. The CDR3 contains 15 residues. In germline, CDR1 is MNHNY, CDR2 SVGAGI (reference sequence). The chain's CDR3 is CASNYDTTGANVLTF. In DNA, the CDR3 is TGTGCCAGCAATTACGACACCACTGGGGCCAACGTCCTGACTTTC.

The chain combines TRBV9 with TRBJ2-7, with 9 bases aligning to TRBD2. The CDR3 contains 15 residues. J was trimmed by 4 bases and V by 3 bases; bases with no gene match: 8. Per germline, CDR1 SGDLS and CDR2 YYNGEE. The CDR3 here is CASSGSGTSPYEQYF. DNA for the CDR3: TGTGCCAGCAGCGGATCCGGGACTAGCCCGTACGAGCAGTACTTC.

This chain uses TRBV2 with TRBJ2-5, with TRBD1 as a possible D gene (5 bases). CDR1 is SNHLY and CDR2 is FYNNEI in the germline V gene. V was trimmed by 4 bases and J by 6 bases, leaving 9 bases between them. The CDR3 is made up of 12 amino acids. CDR3 sequence: CASSAGIQTQYF. As DNA, the CDR3 is TGTGCCAGCAGTGCAGGGATTCAGACCCAGTACTTC.

J is TRBJ2-5 and V is TRBV13; 11 nucleotides line up with TRBD2. The germline gives CDR1 PRHDT, CDR2 FYEKMQ (reference sequence). CDR3 length: 19 amino acids. Unmatched junction bases numbered 9, after V lost 0 bases and J lost 0 bases. Here the CDR3 reads CASSLGLPSGGQYQETQYF. CDR3 nucleotides: TGTGCCAGCAGCTTAGGCCTGCCTAGCGGGGGGCAGTACCAAGAGACCCAGTACTTC.

The CDR3 DNA is TGTGCCAGCAGCGTAGATCCCCCGCTCACTTCGAACACCGGGGAGCTGTTTTTT. It specifies CASSVDPPLTSNTGELFF. The V call is TRBV9, the J call TRBJ2-2; D not resolved. V was shortened by 0 bases and J by 0 bases, with 15 bases between the two germline ends. The CDR3 sequence is 18 residues long. Germline V gene lookup returns CDR1 SGDLS and CDR2 YYNGEE.

The gene calls are TRBV2 and TRBJ2-7; 9 bases line up with TRBD1. Germline V lookup: CDR1 SNHLY, CDR2 FYNNEI. The CDR3 length is 14 residues. V lost 1 base, J lost 6 bases, and 4 bases stayed unmatched. CDR3 DNA sequence: TGTGCCAGCAGTGAAGAAATACAGGGGGCCGAGCAGTACTTC. Amino acids: CASSEEIQGAEQYF.

The V and J genes are TRBV6-1 and TRBJ1-3; possible D gene TRBD1, 6 bases. V was clipped by 2 bases and J by 1 base, with 18 bases between them. The CDR3 extends over 18 amino acids. Germline V CDR1 and CDR2: MNHNS, SASEGT. CDR3 DNA: TGTGCCAGCAGTGAACGTCACAGGGAAAGTAGATCTGGAAACACCATATATTTT. Protein sequence: CASSERHRESRSGNTIYF.

The chain combines TRBV5-6 with TRBJ1-1; tentatively, D is TRBD1 (6 bases). This CDR3 contains 16 residues. Trimming took 1 base from V and 5 from J, leaving 18 bases between them. Germline CDR1 SGHDT, CDR2 YYEEEE. The CDR3 DNA reads as TGTGCCAGCAGCTTGAGGGCAGGGGCGGTAGGTACTGAAGCTTTCTTT. It is translated as CASSLRAGAVGTEAFF. Together with reference TRBV5-6 and TRBJ1-1, the CDR3 gives the full variable domain: DAGVTQSPTHLIKTRGQQVTLRCSPKSGHDTVSWYQQALGQGPQFIFQYYEEEERQRGNFPDRFSGHQFPNYSSELNVNALLLGDSALYLCASSLRAGAVGTEAFFGQGTRLTVV.

The chain is built from TRBV7-3 and TRBJ1-2; D might be TRBD1 (6 bases). Germline CDR1 and CDR2: SGHTA and FQGTGA. V shed 1 base and J shed 4 bases, with 13 bases lying between them. The CDR3 contains 15 residues. The CDR3 loop reads CASSLMAGEGYGYTF. The CDR3 bases are TGTGCCAGCAGCTTAATGGCAGGGGAGGGCTATGGCTACACCTTC.

This clone has at least ten counts. V is TRBV7-8 and J is TRBJ1-2; the D gene is possibly TRBD1 (6 bases). The V gene's germline CDR1 is SGHVS and CDR2 FQNEAQ. This CDR3 contains 15 residues. Between the trimmed V and J ends, which lost 1 base and 7 bases, there was a span of 16 bases. The CDR3 sequence: CASSLVIGQGSGYTF. Here the CDR3 DNA reads TGTGCCAGCAGCTTAGTAATTGGGCAGGGGAGTGGCTACACCTTC.

This chain joins TRBV6-5 and TRBJ1-2; the D gene is possibly TRBD1 (5 bases). Germline V gives CDR1 MNHEY, CDR2 SVGAGI. The CDR3 totals 15 residues. Trimming shortened V by 6 bases and J by 1 base, and 15 bases separated the two germline ends. The CDR3 spells CASSPVGGSNYGYTF. Here the CDR3 DNA reads TGTGCCAGCAGCCCCGTGGGGGGGAGTAACTATGGCTACACCTTC.

The rearrangement joins TRBV4-1 to TRBJ2-3; no reliable D call. V gave up 1 base and J gave up 4 bases, with 9 bases separating them. CDR1 and CDR2 (germline): MGHRA, YSYEKL. CDR3 length equals 14 residues. CDR3 loop: CASSQVTSADTQYF. The CDR3, as DNA: TGCGCCAGCAGCCAAGTAACGTCGGCAGATACGCAGTATTTT.